Below are 5 T cell receptor beta chains sequenced from a single sample in a study of OX40 agonist ivuxolimab in advanced cancers. Produced via immunoSEQ multiplex PCR; TCRdb's table is partial and in-frame only. The sample lists some 110,000 clones; 75% to 95% were seen once. The input for sequencing was CD4+ or CD8+ T cells sorted from blood, taken in a trial of the OX40 agonist ivuxolimab. The receptors were sampled from an adult with an advanced solid tumor such as melanoma, head and neck, liver or kidney cancer.

The chain employs TRBV21-1 and TRBJ2-7; TRBD1 is the table's D call and was not checked against the DNA. TRBV21-1 is an annotated pseudogene. The CDR3 consists of 13 residues. The CDR3 coding sequence is TGTGCCAGCAGGTTCCTTGCAGGGGACGAGCAGTACTTC. Amino acids: CASRFLAGDEQYF.

The chain carries TRBV6-1 and TRBJ2-7; maybe TRBD1 (6 bases). Trimming took 7 bases from V and 5 from J, leaving 15 bases between them. Germline assignment: CDR1 MNHNS and CDR2 SASEGT. There are 13 residues in the CDR3. For the CDR3, the DNA is TGTGCCAGCAAAGGCAGGGGATCCCACGAGCAGTACTTC. Amino acid sequence: CASKGRGSHEQYF.

The chain joins TRBV23-1 to TRBJ1-6; D not resolved. TRBV23-1 falls under the ORF class, with uncertain function. This CDR3 region has 16 residues. Deletions cut 6 bases from V and 0 bases from J, with 12 bases between. CDR3: CASSPSVGSYNSPLHF. The CDR3 DNA follows: TGCGCCAGCAGCCCCTCGGTGGGCTCCTATAATTCACCCCTCCACTTT.

The genes are TRBV11-2 and TRBJ2-7, with 9 bases that match TRBD2. Germline V gene lookup returns CDR1 SGHAT and CDR2 FQNNGV. CDR3 length: 15 amino acids. V lost 5 bases, J lost 4 bases, and 9 bases stayed unmatched. The CDR3 DNA reads TGTGCCAGCAGCCCCGGGGCGGGGGGGTGGTACGAGCAGTACTTC. Protein: CASSPGAGGWYEQYF.

The chain joins TRBV5-6 to TRBJ2-1; 8 bases are a match to TRBD1. Germline CDR1 reads SGHDT; CDR2 reads YYEEEE. This CDR3 is built from 15 residues. V was clipped by 0 bases and J by 3 bases; unmatched bases: 2. The CDR3 protein is CASSLAGGYYNEQFF. CDR3 bases: TGTGCCAGCAGCTTGGCAGGGGGCTACTACAATGAGCAGTTCTTC.